This T cell receptor beta chain is from a study of T cells after yellow fever vaccination. This CDR3 has 13 residues. V was trimmed by 6 bases and J by 4 bases, leaving 13 bases between them. The germline V gene has CDR1 DFQATT and CDR2 SNEGSKA (reference sequence). UMIs were added to TCR cDNA along with a universal primer site when it was made by 5'RACE template switching. TCRdb re-analysed the 5' RACE reads in MiXCR, keeping a single row per CDR3 protein. The sample yields around 590,000 distinct CDR3 sequences, 9% to 15% seen once. This clonotype was seen a few times. The sequence was obtained from a man aged 25 to 40 who received the YFV17D yellow fever vaccine. The input for sequencing was PBMCs, taken on the day of the yellow fever booster vaccination. V gene TRBV20-1 combines with J gene TRBJ2-1; D uncertain. The CDR3 is CSADSAEYNEQFF. The CDR3 nucleotides read TGCAGTGCCGACTCGGCGGAGTACAATGAGCAGTTCTTC.